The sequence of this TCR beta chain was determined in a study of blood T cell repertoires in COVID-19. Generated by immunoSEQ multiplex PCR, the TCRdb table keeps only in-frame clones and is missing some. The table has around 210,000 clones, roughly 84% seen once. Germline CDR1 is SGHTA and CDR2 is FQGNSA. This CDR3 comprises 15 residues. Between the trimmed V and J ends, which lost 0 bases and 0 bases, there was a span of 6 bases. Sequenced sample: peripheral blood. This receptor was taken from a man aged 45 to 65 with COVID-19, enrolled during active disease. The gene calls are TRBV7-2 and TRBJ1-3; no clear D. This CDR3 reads CASSLAADSGNTIYF. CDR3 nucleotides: TGTGCCAGCAGCTTAGCGGCCGACTCTGGAAACACCATATATTTT.